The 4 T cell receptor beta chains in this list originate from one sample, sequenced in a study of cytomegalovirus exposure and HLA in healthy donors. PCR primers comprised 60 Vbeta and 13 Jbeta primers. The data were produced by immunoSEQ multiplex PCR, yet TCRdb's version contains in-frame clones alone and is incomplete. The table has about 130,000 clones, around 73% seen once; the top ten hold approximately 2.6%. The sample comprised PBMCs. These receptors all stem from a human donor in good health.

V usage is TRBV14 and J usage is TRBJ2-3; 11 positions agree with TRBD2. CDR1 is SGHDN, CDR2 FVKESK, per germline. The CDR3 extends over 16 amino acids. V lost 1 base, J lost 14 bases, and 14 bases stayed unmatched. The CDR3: CASSQGSGGANYKRYF. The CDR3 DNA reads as TGTGCCAGCAGCCAAGGTAGCGGGGGGGCCAACTACAAGCGGTATTTT.

The CDR3, as DNA: TGTGCCAGCAGTGCCAGACGACAGGGGATGGGAAACATTCAGTACTTC. Residues: CASSARRQGMGNIQYF. The V gene is TRBV6-1, the J gene TRBJ2-4; 8 nucleotides match TRBD1. The CDR3 has 16 amino acids. Per germline, CDR1 MNHNS and CDR2 SASEGT. V shed 4 bases, J shed 6 bases, and the junction held 11 bases outside the gene matches.

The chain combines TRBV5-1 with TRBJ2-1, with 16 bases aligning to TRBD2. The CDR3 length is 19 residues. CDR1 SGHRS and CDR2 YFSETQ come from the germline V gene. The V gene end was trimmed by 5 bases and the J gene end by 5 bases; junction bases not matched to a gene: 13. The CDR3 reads CASRQVVGLAGGSHNEQFF. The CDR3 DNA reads TGCGCCAGCAGACAGGTTGTGGGACTAGCGGGAGGGTCCCACAATGAGCAGTTCTTC. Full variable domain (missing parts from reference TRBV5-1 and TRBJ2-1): KAGVTQTPRYLIKTRGQQVTLSCSPISGHRSVSWYQQTPGQGLQFLFEYFSETQRNKGNFPGRFSGRQFSNSRSEMNVSTLELGDSALYLCASRQVVGLAGGSHNEQFFGPGTRLTVL.

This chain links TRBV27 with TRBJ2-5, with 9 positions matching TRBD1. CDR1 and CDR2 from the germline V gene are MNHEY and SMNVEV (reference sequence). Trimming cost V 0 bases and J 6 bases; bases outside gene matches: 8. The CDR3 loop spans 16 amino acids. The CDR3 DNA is TGTGCCAGCAGTTTATCGGGACAGGGCCCGGCGAAGACCCAGTACTTC. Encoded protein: CASSLSGQGPAKTQYF.